The sequence of this T cell receptor beta chain was determined in a study of CD8+ T cells in alopecia areata. Study-level information: Oral tofacitinib (5 to 10 mg twice daily) was administered to treated patients. Patients remained on tofacitinib for 6 to 18 months and then went 6 months without it. Regarding the study as a whole: Against the mouse data, patients shared TCRs less clearly, possibly for HLA reasons.

With V trimmed by 3 bases and J by 7 bases, 17 bases remained unmatched. The CDR3 extends over 17 amino acids. CDR1 and CDR2 from the germline V gene are SGHTA and FQGNSA. Sequencing used cDNA as its template, made by extracting RNA and reverse transcribing it. Sequenced by immunoSEQ multiplex PCR; TCRdb stores in-frame clones only, minus some. Of some 210,000 clones detected, 50% to 60% appear once; the ten largest clones hold just over 0.45%. Of note for this clone: Antigen: not known.

The chain uses TRBV7-2 and TRBJ2-7; 8 nucleotides align to TRBD2. This specimen consisted of CD4+ T cells sorted from blood, obtained at week 0. The receptor's source is a human donor with alopecia areata. In DNA form, the CDR3 reads TGTGCCAGCAGCTTGCGGCTAGCGGGCGACCTACGAAGGGAGCAGTACTTC. The encoded protein is CASSLRLAGDLRREQYF.